This T cell receptor beta chain was obtained from a study of breast tumors, draining lymph nodes, adjacent tissues. Study-level results: Compared with lymph nodes, tumors were less diverse; compared with nontumor tissue, more. The lymph node origin of tumor T cells was framed as consistent with a hypothesis, not demonstrated. Luminal-like breast cancer showed significantly higher tumor–nontumor repertoire similarity than basal-like.

TCRdb analysed the multiplex PCR reads with MiXCR anew, one entry per CDR3 protein. The profile shows 150,000 to 200,000 distinct CDR3 sequences, 30% to 35% of them singletons. Germline-derived CDR1 and CDR2 are LGHNA and YNFKEQ. This CDR3 is built from 16 residues. V shed 0 bases and J 0 bases; nucleotides not matched to a gene: 5. This clonotype was counted many times. Antigen unknown. The lymph nodes were axillary draining lymph nodes from breast cancer patients. Sequenced input: axillary lymph node tissue. The TCR sequence derives from a female donor with breast cancer. Some clones in this sample may be carry-over from other donors' samples. The V gene is TRBV4-2, the J gene TRBJ2-7, with 7 bases matching TRBD2. CDR3 sequence reads: CASSQDAGAHSYEQYF. For the CDR3, the DNA is TGTGCCAGCAGCCAAGATGCGGGAGCGCACTCCTACGAGCAGTACTTC.